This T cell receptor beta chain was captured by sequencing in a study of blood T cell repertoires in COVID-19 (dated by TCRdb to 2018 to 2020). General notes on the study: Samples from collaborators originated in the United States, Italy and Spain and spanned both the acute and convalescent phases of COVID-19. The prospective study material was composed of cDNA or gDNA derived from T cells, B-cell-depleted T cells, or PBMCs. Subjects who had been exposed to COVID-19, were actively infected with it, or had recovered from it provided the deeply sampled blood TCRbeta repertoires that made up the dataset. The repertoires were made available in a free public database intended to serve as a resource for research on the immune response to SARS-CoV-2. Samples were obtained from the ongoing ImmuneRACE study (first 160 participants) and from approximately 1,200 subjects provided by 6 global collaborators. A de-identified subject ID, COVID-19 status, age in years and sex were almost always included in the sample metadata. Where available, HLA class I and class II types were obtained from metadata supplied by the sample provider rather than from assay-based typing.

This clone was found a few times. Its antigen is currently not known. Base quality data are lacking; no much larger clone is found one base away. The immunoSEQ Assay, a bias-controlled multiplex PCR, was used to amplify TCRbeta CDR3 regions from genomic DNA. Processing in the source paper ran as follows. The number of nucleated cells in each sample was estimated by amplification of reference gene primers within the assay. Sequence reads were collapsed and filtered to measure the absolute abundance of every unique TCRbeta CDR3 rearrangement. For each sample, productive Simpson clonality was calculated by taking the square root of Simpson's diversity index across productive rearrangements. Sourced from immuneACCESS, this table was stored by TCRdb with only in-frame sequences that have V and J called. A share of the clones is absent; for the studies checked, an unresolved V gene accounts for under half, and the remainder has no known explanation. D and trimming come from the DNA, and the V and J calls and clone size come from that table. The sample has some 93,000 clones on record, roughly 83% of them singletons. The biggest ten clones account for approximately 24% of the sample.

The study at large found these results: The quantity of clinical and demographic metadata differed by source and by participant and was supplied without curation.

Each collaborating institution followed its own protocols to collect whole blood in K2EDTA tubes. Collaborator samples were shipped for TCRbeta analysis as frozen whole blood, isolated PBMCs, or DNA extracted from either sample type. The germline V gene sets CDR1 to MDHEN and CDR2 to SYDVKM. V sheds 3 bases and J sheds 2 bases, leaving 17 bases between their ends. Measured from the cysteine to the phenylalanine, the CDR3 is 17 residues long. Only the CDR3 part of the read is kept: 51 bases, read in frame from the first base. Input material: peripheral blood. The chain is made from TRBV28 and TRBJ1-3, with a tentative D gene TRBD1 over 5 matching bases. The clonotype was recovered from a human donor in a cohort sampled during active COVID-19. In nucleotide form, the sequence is TGTGCCAGCAGTTTCCCCAGAGACAGTTCGCCTGGAAACACCATATATTTT. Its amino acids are CASSFPRDSSPGNTIYF. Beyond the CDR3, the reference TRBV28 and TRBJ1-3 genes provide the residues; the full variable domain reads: DVKVTQSSRYLVKRTGEKVFLECVQDMDHENMFWYRQDPGLGLRLIYFSYDVKMKEKGDIPEGYSVSREKKERFSLILESASTNQTSMYLCASSFPRDSSPGNTIYFGEGSWLTVV.